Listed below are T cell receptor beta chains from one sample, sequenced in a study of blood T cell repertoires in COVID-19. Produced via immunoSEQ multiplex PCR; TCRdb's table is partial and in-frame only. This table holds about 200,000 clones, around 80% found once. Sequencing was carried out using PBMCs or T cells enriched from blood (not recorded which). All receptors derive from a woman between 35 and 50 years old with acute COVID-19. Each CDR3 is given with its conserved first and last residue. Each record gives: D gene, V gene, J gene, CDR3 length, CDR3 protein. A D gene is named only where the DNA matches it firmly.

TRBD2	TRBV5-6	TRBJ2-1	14	CASSTPGLVNEQFF
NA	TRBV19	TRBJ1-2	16	CASSNPGGGKDYGYTF
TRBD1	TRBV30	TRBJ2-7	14	CAWSPGQGKIEQYF
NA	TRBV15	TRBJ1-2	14	CATSNRRFTYGYTF
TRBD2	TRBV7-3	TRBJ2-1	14	CASSSQTSGSMQFF
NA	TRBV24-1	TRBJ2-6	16	CATSDSHYSGANVLTF
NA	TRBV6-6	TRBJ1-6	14	CASSYSGRDSPLHF
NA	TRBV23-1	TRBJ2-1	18	CASSQKKYREATCPEQFF
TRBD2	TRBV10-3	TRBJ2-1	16	CAISGGLAGGYNEQFF
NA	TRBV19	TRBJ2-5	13	CASSGASWETQYF
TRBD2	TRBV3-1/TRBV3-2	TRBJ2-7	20	CASSQDWRLAGGPVSHEQYF
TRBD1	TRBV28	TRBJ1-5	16	CASKGQNFFSNQPQHF
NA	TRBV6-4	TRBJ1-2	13	CAGQDRGEYGYTF
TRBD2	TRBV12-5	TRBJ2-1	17	CASGLTSIAGGYNEQFF
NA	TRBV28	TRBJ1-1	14	CASSLWGGNTEAFF
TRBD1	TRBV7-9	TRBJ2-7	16	CASSPLRDRARGEQYF
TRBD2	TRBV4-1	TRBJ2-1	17	CASSQETSGRAYNEQFF
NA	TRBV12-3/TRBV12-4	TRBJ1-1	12	CASSFIQGSAFF
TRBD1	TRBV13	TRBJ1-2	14	CASSWDRGRSGYTF
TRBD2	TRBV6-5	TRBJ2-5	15	CASSYYLTGGETQYF
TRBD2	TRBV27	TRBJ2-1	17	CASSTPPTSGRINEQFF
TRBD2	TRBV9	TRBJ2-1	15	CASSVTSGAYNEQFF
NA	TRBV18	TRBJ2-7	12	CASSPRQYEQYF
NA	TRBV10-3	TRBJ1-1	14	CAARTVGENTEAFF
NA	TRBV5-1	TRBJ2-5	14	CASSPWTAQETQYF
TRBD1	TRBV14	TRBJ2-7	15	CASSPLTGVNYEQYF
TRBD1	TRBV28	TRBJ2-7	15	CASSLYGTGDYEQYF